A selection of T cell receptor beta chains follows, all from one sample in a study of post-analysis software for immune sequencing data. One entry per CDR3 protein, called by TCRdb with MiXCR from the PCR reads. Of some 690,000 distinct CDR3 sequences listed, just under 30% were seen once; the top ten hold under 0.7%. Input material: blood. The receptor source for this set is a girl aged 10-17 years with multiple sclerosis. Both conserved end residues are part of each CDR3. The D gene is left open where the match is weak.

D gene,V gene,CDR3 protein
.,TRBV5-1,CASSLAQLVDEAFF
.,TRBV20-1,CSAGDQGIYNEQFF
TRBD1,TRBV6-4,CASSDSRGNEQYF
.,TRBV20-1,CSAGESRGGVHYNEQFF
TRBD1,TRBV6-6,CASSSKGTAGNQPQHF
.,TRBV4-1,CASSQDVAGRPYF
.,TRBV20-1,CSARDLSIGVNVLTF
.,TRBV7-9,CASSSRRVSSDTQYF
.,TRBV6-4,CASSTEAANTGELFF
.,TRBV28,CASSAPGFEQFF
.,TRBV5-1,CASSAEDRIITDTQYF
.,TRBV13,CTSSLEEGSGANVRTF
.,TRBV7-2,CASRRSGQTTDTQYF
TRBD1,TRBV27,CASSRRTGLVAYGYTF
TRBD2,TRBV3-1,CASSQRAGVREQYF
.,TRBV6-4,CASSASVDRADTQYF
.,TRBV5-1,CASSWGLVQETQYF
.,TRBV20-1,CSASSSLRRLFSGTYNEQFF
.,TRBV3-1,CASSPRTSKYHGYTF
.,TRBV7-2,CASSGRVTQYF
.,TRBV10-3,CAISVSQRSYEQYF
TRBD1,TRBV20-1,CSAREITGTANQPQHF
TRBD1,TRBV4-1,CASSQWTGYEQYF